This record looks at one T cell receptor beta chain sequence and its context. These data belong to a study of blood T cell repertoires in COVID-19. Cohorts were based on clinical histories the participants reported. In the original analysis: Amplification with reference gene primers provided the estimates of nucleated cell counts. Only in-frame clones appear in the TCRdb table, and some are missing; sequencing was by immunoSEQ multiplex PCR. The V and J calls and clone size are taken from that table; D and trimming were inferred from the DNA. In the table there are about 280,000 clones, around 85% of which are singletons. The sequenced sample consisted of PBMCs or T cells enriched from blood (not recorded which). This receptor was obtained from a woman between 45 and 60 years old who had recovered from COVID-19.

Here the CDR3 DNA reads TGCGCCAGCAGCTTGAGTCTGAGCACTGAAGCTTTCTTT. Its protein is CASSLSLSTEAFF. The chain carries TRBV5-1 and TRBJ1-1; unclear D gene. Germline values: CDR1 SGHRS, CDR2 YFSETQ. CDR3 length: 13 amino acids. Trimming stripped 1 base from V and 4 bases from J, with 8 bases between.